This T cell receptor beta chain was retrieved from a study of cytotoxic CD8 clonotypes in ibrutinib-treated CLL. The study's findings and limits: Rising at ibrutinib response, clonality subsequently fell back toward baseline at progression. Public clonotypes were uncommon and contracted or stayed stable on treatment.

Points on this clone: The antigen is undetermined.

V lost 2 bases, J lost 5 bases, and 9 bases lay in between. Germline CDR1 and CDR2: MNHNS and SASEGT. This CDR3 is built from 13 residues. Method: immunoSEQ multiplex PCR; TCRdb's copy keeps in-frame clones and lacks some. Seen here are approximately 46,000 clones, 55% to 75% observed once, and the top ten hold roughly 13%. V gene TRBV6-1 combines with J gene TRBJ1-1; tentatively, D is TRBD1 (6 bases). Sequencing was performed on PBMCs, taken after 12 months of ibrutinib treatment. The sequence was collected from a human donor with chronic lymphocytic leukemia. The CDR3 loop reads CASSESQGTEAFF. The CDR3 DNA reads TGTGCCAGCAGTGAAAGTCAGGGGACTGAAGCTTTCTTT.